The T cell receptor (beta chain) under discussion was sequenced for a study of CD8 T cells in Susac syndrome. Random-hexamer reverse transcription was applied to about 0.45 to 1 ug RNA. TCR beta CDR3 was amplified by immunoSEQ multiplex PCR. This amplification extended across 54 Vbeta and 13 Jbeta segments. Each CDR3 protein gets one entry after TCRdb re-called the immunoSEQ multiplex PCR reads with MiXCR. The table has about 290,000 distinct CDR3 sequences, approximately 90% seen once; the top ten hold roughly 0.17%. The CDR3 runs 15 residues. Germline V CDR1 and CDR2: ENHRY, SYGVKD. V shed 2 bases and J 6 bases; nucleotides not matched to a gene: 5.

Sequencing was carried out using CD8+ T cells from PBMCs. The clonotype comes from a human donor with multiple sclerosis. The chain uses TRBV10-3 and TRBJ2-1; 9 bases fit TRBD2. The CDR3 spells CAISEKAGGSNEQFF. The DNA for the CDR3 is TGTGCCATCAGTGAGAAGGCGGGGGGGTCCAATGAGCAGTTCTTC.